The 21 T cell receptor beta chains in this list originate from one sample, sequenced in a study of identical twins (TCRdb year 2016). To prepare the library, 5' RACE was applied. For sequencing, an Illumina HiSeq 2000 was employed. TCRdb applied fastp at Q25 and MiXCR to the public reads, then kept only in-frame beta chains. Every CDR3 protein is listed once, alongside the most common genes and DNA of its rows. Here the sample has 400,000 to 550,000 distinct CDR3 sequences; roughly 13% occur a single time. The top ten constitute approximately 0.98% of the sample. The data were also submitted as part of a second study, on yellow fever vaccine responses in identical twins.

The sequenced material came from CD4+ T cells sorted from blood. These receptors originate from a woman between 18 and 30 years old in good health.

This clonotype was counted only a few times. The chain employs TRBV20-1 and TRBJ2-7, with D possibly being TRBD1 (6 bases). Trimming cost V 3 bases and J 0 bases, with 9 bases left between them. Germline V gives CDR1 DFQATT, CDR2 SNEGSKA (reference sequence). This CDR3 comprises 13 residues. The CDR3 protein is CSARGHNSYEQYF. The CDR3, as DNA: TGCAGTGCTAGGGGACACAACTCCTACGAGCAGTACTTC.

The rearrangement uses TRBV5-1 and TRBJ2-2; D is ambiguous. The length of the CDR3 is 15 residues. Trimming left V 2 bases short and J 3 bases short, with 11 bases between. From germline, CDR1 is SGHRS and CDR2 YFSETQ. CDR3 bases: TGCGCCAGCAGCTTACCAAACCGAGACACCGGGGAGCTGTTTTTT. Encoded protein: CASSLPNRDTGELFF.

This chain links TRBV7-3 with TRBJ2-1; 9 positions match TRBD2. With 0 bases clipped from V and 5 bases from J, the junction kept 11 bases outside the gene matches. The V gene's germline CDR1 is SGHTA and CDR2 FQGTGA. This CDR3 region has 18 residues. CDR3 nucleotide sequence: TGTGCCAGCAGCTTAACGCCAGGACTAGCGAAGTTTGACAATGAGCAGTTCTTC. As protein: CASSLTPGLAKFDNEQFF.

The chain employs TRBV6-1 and TRBJ1-5; D uncertain. Trimming took off 5 bases at V and 2 bases at J, with 16 bases between the two ends. The CDR3 contains 16 residues. Per the germline V gene, CDR1 is MNHNS and CDR2 is SASEGT. The chain's CDR3 is CASSPGNSSGNQPQHF. In nucleotides, the CDR3 is TGTGCCAGCAGTCCTGGGAATTCTAGTGGCAATCAGCCCCAGCATTTT.

This clonotype turned up a few times. The V and J genes are TRBV19 and TRBJ1-1, with D maybe TRBD1 (5 bases). Trimming cost V 8 bases and J 5 bases, with 15 bases left between them. The germline V gene has CDR1 LNHDA and CDR2 SQIVND (reference sequence). The length of the CDR3 is 13 residues. In DNA form, the CDR3 reads TGTGCCAGTCAGGGTGCAAGGTGGACTGAAGCTTTCTTT. Translated, it gives CASQGARWTEAFF. Together with reference TRBV19 and TRBJ1-1, the CDR3 gives the full variable domain: DGGITQSPKYLFRKEGQNVTLSCEQNLNHDAMYWYRQDPGQGLRLIYYSQIVNDFQKGDIAEGYSVSREKKESFPLTVTSAQKNPTAFYLCASQGARWTEAFFGQGTRLTVV.

The rearrangement uses TRBV19 and TRBJ2-1, with TRBD2 matching over 9 bases. The J segment lost 4 bases and the V segment lost 6 bases, leaving 4 bases of the junction unmatched. Germline V CDR1 and CDR2: LNHDA, SQIVND (reference sequence). The CDR3 runs 14 residues. Written as DNA, the CDR3 is TGTGCCAGTAGCCCGACTAGCGGTTACAATGAGCAGTTCTTC. Its protein product is CASSPTSGYNEQFF.

This clonotype was detected many times. The chain uses TRBV2 and TRBJ2-2, with 9 bases aligning to TRBD1. Germline trimming cut 6 bases from V and 2 bases from J; bases unmatched to any gene: 4. The germline V gene has CDR1 SNHLY and CDR2 FYNNEI. The CDR3 sequence is 15 residues long. This CDR3 is CASSGQGRNTGELFF. CDR3 nucleotides: TGTGCCAGCAGCGGACAGGGGCGAAACACCGGGGAGCTGTTTTTT.

This sequence joins TRBV6-1 and TRBJ2-7; 9 bases align to TRBD1. CDR3 length equals 14 residues. The V gene end was trimmed by 4 bases and the J gene end by 2 bases; junction bases not matched to a gene: 3. Germline lookup yields CDR1 MNHNS and CDR2 SASEGT. CDR3 nucleotides: TGTGCCAGCAGTGCAACAGGGGGCACCTACGAGCAGTACTTC. Residues: CASSATGGTYEQYF.

This clonotype was detected once. This rearrangement joins TRBV11-2 to TRBJ2-5; 7 bases agree with TRBD1. The V gene's germline CDR1 is SGHAT and CDR2 FQNNGV. The CDR3 runs to 15 residues. Trimming removed 1 base from V and 1 base from J; junction bases left unmatched: 3. The DNA for the CDR3 is TGTGCCAGCAGCTTAGGTCGGGACAGCCAAGAGACCCAGTACTTC. Its translation: CASSLGRDSQETQYF. The complete variable domain, with remaining parts taken from reference TRBV11-2 and TRBJ2-5, reads EAGVAQSPRYKIIEKRQSVAFWCNPISGHATLYWYQQILGQGPKLLIQFQNNGVVDDSQLPKDRFSAERLKGVDSTLKIQPAKLEDSAVYLCASSLGRDSQETQYFGPGTRLLVL.

This clonotype occurred a few times. The rearrangement uses TRBV20-1 and TRBJ2-1; 7 nucleotides line up with TRBD2. CDR1 and CDR2 (germline): DFQATT, SNEGSKA (reference sequence). The V gene end was trimmed by 6 bases and the J gene end by 0 bases; junction bases not matched to a gene: 8. This CDR3 has 15 residues. The CDR3 protein is CSAALAESSYNEQFF. The CDR3 nucleotides are TGCAGTGCCGCCCTAGCGGAGAGCTCCTACAATGAGCAGTTCTTC.

A few counts support this clonotype. The chain joins TRBV3-1 to TRBJ2-5; D remains unclear. CDR1 LGHDT and CDR2 YNNKEL come from the germline V gene (reference sequence). V was shortened by 0 bases and J by 4 bases, with 12 bases between the two germline ends. The CDR3 has 15 residues. Written as DNA, the CDR3 is TGTGCCAGCAGCCAAGATACAACTAACTTAGAGACCCAGTACTTC. Amino acids: CASSQDTTNLETQYF.

The J gene is TRBJ2-4, the V gene TRBV6-1; either TRBD1 or TRBD2 may supply D (5 bases each). Germline V lookup: CDR1 MNHNS, CDR2 SASEGT. The CDR3 sequence is 16 residues long. Between the trimmed V and J ends, which lost 6 bases and 2 bases, there was a span of 17 bases. CDR3 sequence reads: CASRDGAAGTKNIQYF. The CDR3 bases are TGTGCCAGCAGAGACGGGGCGGCGGGCACCAAAAACATTCAGTACTTC.

About this clonotype itself: This could be a read error, since a much larger clone is one nucleotide away. V and J are TRBV5-1 and TRBJ2-3, with 7 bases fitting TRBD1. The CDR3 has 14 amino acids. In germline, CDR1 is SGHRS, CDR2 YFSETQ. CDR3 region: CTSRTGQGTDTQYF. CDR3 coding DNA: TGCACCAGCAGGACAGGCCAGGGCACAGATACGCAGTATTTT.

Only a few counts were recorded for this clonotype. The chain has TRBV3-1 and TRBJ1-5; D ambiguous. The CDR3 consists of 16 residues. Germline V gene sequence: CDR1 LGHDT, CDR2 YNNKEL (reference sequence). Trimming removed 2 bases at V and 4 bases at J, with 15 bases between. The CDR3: CASSQTSSPRNQPQHF. The DNA for the CDR3 is TGTGCCAGCAGCCAAACTTCGAGCCCCCGGAATCAGCCCCAGCATTTT.

This clonotype has just a few counts. The V call is TRBV29-1, the J call TRBJ2-7; the match to TRBD2 covers 9 bases. V gave up 3 bases and J gave up 2 bases; unmatched junction bases: 5. Germline V gene sequence: CDR1 SQVTM, CDR2 ANQGSEA. The length of the CDR3 is 14 residues. CDR3 sequence reads: CSVEIPSGTYEQYF. The CDR3 nucleotides read TGCAGCGTTGAGATTCCTAGCGGGACCTACGAGCAGTACTTC.

This clonotype was found many times. The CDR3 coding sequence is TGTGCCATCAGGACGACTAGCGGGAACACAGATACGCAGTATTTT. This codes for CAIRTTSGNTDTQYF. The gene calls are TRBV10-3 and TRBJ2-3; 11 positions agree with TRBD2. V trimming: 6 bases; J trimming: 2 bases; junction bases outside the gene matches: 4. CDR1 and CDR2 (germline): ENHRY, SYGVKD. This CDR3 contains 15 residues.

The chain couples TRBV12-3 or TRBV12-4 to TRBJ2-2; D gene ambiguous. Trimming took 4 bases from V and 7 from J, leaving 7 bases between them. CDR3 length: 12 amino acids. This chain's CDR3 is CASSSMGGELFF. The CDR3, as DNA: TGTGCCAGCAGTTCGATGGGCGGGGAGCTGTTTTTT.

In this sample, this clonotype turned up a few times. This sequence joins TRBV15 and TRBJ1-4, with 12 positions matching TRBD1. Losses at the gene ends were 0 bases for V and 5 bases for J; bases not matched to a gene: 13. The CDR3 extends over 20 amino acids. Per the germline V gene, CDR1 is LNHNV and CDR2 is YYDKDF (reference sequence). CDR3 bases: TGTGCCACCAGCAGAGACTATCCGGGACAGGGGGCGCTAAAGAATGAAAAACTGTTTTTT. Amino acid sequence: CATSRDYPGQGALKNEKLFF.

In its sample, this clonotype was seen a few times. This chain links TRBV10-3 with TRBJ2-5; 9 nucleotides match TRBD1. The CDR3 consists of 16 residues. Germline V CDR1 and CDR2: ENHRY, SYGVKD. V gave up 3 bases and J gave up 4 bases; unmatched junction bases: 9. The CDR3 sequence is CAISDPGTGYRETQYF. The CDR3 coding sequence is TGTGCCATCAGTGACCCCGGGACAGGGTATCGAGAGACCCAGTACTTC.

The V call is TRBV28, the J call TRBJ2-1; 10 bases align to TRBD2. V was clipped by 6 bases and J by 10 bases; unmatched bases: 6. CDR1 is MDHEN and CDR2 is SYDVKM in the germline V gene. The CDR3 is 13 amino acids. CDR3: CASRQAGGNEQFF. The CDR3 DNA reads as TGTGCCAGCAGACAAGCGGGGGGGAACGAGCAGTTCTTC.

The V call is TRBV12-3 or TRBV12-4, the J call TRBJ2-7; 9 bases line up with TRBD2. The CDR3 is 15 amino acids. The ends lost 2 bases at V and 5 bases at J; junction bases unmatched: 7. The CDR3 nucleotides read TGTGCCAGCAGTTTACGGCGGGGGGGCATGGACGAGCAGTACTTC. Protein product: CASSLRRGGMDEQYF.